A selection of T cell receptor beta chains follows, all from one sample in a study of T-cell reconstitution after alpha-beta-depleted transplantation in children. MiXCR was run by TCRdb on the PCR reads, yielding one entry per CDR3 protein. The profile shows about 640,000 distinct CDR3 sequences, 16% of them singletons. The source was PBMCs from the stem cell graft donor, collected from the stem cell graft. The receptors shown here come from a human donor who donated a stem cell graft to a child with acute myeloid leukemia. Both conserved end residues are part of each CDR3. Each record gives: clone size, J gene, D gene, V gene, CDR3 DNA, CDR3 protein. A D gene is named only where the DNA matches it firmly. A row's size may be missing; if present it is once, few, many or a size class.

clone_size: many
j_call: TRBJ2-6
d_call: NA
v_call: TRBV29-1
cdr3_nt: TGCAGCGTTGAAGAGTACGGGATCGGGGCCAACGTCCTGACTTTC
cdr3_aa: CSVEEYGIGANVLTF

clone_size: few
j_call: TRBJ2-5
d_call: NA
v_call: TRBV10-3
cdr3_nt: TGTGCCATCACGGGGGCGCTTGATGAGACCCAGTACTTC
cdr3_aa: CAITGALDETQYF

clone_size: few
j_call: TRBJ2-5
d_call: NA
v_call: TRBV7-9
cdr3_nt: TGTGCCAGCAGCTTAGCAGGACAGATCCAAGAGACCCAGTACTTC
cdr3_aa: CASSLAGQIQETQYF

clone_size: few
j_call: TRBJ2-7
d_call: TRBD2
v_call: TRBV7-9
cdr3_nt: TGTGCCAGCAGCCAAAGACTAGCGGGGGGTATCTACGAGCAGTACTTC
cdr3_aa: CASSQRLAGGIYEQYF

clone_size: many
j_call: TRBJ1-1
d_call: NA
v_call: TRBV7-9
cdr3_nt: TGTGCCAGCAGCTCCGAGGGCACTGAAGCTTTCTTT
cdr3_aa: CASSSEGTEAFF

clone_size: many
j_call: TRBJ2-3
d_call: NA
v_call: TRBV20-1
cdr3_nt: TGCAGTGCTAGCGGGGGATCAGATACGCAGTATTTT
cdr3_aa: CSASGGSDTQYF

clone_size: many
j_call: TRBJ1-4
d_call: TRBD1
v_call: TRBV20-1
cdr3_nt: TGCAGTGTTCCTTCGGACAGGGGGCACGAAAAACTGTTTTTT
cdr3_aa: CSVPSDRGHEKLFF

clone_size: NA
j_call: TRBJ2-5
d_call: NA
v_call: TRBV10-2
cdr3_nt: TGCGCCAGCAGTGAGAGAAAGACCCAGTACTTC
cdr3_aa: CASSERKTQYF

clone_size: NA
j_call: TRBJ1-1
d_call: NA
v_call: TRBV7-9
cdr3_nt: TGTGCCAGCAGCATAACCATCACCAGGGATGGGAACACTGAAGCTTTCTTT
cdr3_aa: CASSITITRDGNTEAFF

clone_size: NA
j_call: TRBJ2-3
d_call: NA
v_call: TRBV29-1
cdr3_nt: TGCAGCACCGGCCCGGGGGCAGGCACAGATACGCAGTATTTT
cdr3_aa: CSTGPGAGTDTQYF

clone_size: many
j_call: TRBJ2-7
d_call: NA
v_call: TRBV7-8
cdr3_nt: TGTGCCAGCAGCTTAGGGTTCGACTACGAGCAGTACTTC
cdr3_aa: CASSLGFDYEQYF

clone_size: few
j_call: TRBJ1-4
d_call: NA
v_call: TRBV7-9
cdr3_nt: TGTGCCAGCAGCTTAGCGGGGCGATCTAATGAAAAACTGTTTTTT
cdr3_aa: CASSLAGRSNEKLFF

clone_size: many
j_call: TRBJ2-7
d_call: NA
v_call: TRBV20-1
cdr3_nt: TGCAGTGCTAGAAGAGAAGGGGGGGGCATCTCCTACGAGCAGTACTTC
cdr3_aa: CSARREGGGISYEQYF

clone_size: few
j_call: TRBJ1-1
d_call: NA
v_call: TRBV15
cdr3_nt: TGTGCCACCAGCAGAGCTCCCGGGGGGTTCACTGAAGCTTTCTTT
cdr3_aa: CATSRAPGGFTEAFF

clone_size: NA
j_call: TRBJ2-5
d_call: NA
v_call: TRBV20-1
cdr3_nt: TGCAGTGCCCCGGCCTCTGGAGAGACCCAGTACTTC
cdr3_aa: CSAPASGETQYF

clone_size: NA
j_call: TRBJ1-6
d_call: NA
v_call: TRBV7-9
cdr3_nt: TGTGCCAGCAGCTTAGAAGAGGGGTCCAAATCACCCCTCCACTTT
cdr3_aa: CASSLEEGSKSPLHF

clone_size: few
j_call: TRBJ1-6
d_call: NA
v_call: TRBV20-1
cdr3_nt: TGCAGTGCTCACCCCGACAAATATAATTCACCCCTCCACTTT
cdr3_aa: CSAHPDKYNSPLHF

clone_size: NA
j_call: TRBJ2-5
d_call: NA
v_call: TRBV20-1
cdr3_nt: TGCAGTGCCAGGCCCCTACGGGGACACCTTTTC
cdr3_aa: CSARPLRGHLF

clone_size: NA
j_call: TRBJ2-6
d_call: TRBD1
v_call: TRBV28
cdr3_nt: TGTGCCAGCAGCAAGGACAGGGGTTATGACAACGTCCTGACTTTC
cdr3_aa: CASSKDRGYDNVLTF

clone_size: NA
j_call: TRBJ2-5
d_call: TRBD2
v_call: TRBV28
cdr3_nt: TGTGCCAGCCGGCGCGGGGGTACCCAAGAGACCCAGTACTTC
cdr3_aa: CASRRGGTQETQYF

clone_size: NA
j_call: TRBJ1-5
d_call: NA
v_call: TRBV12-5
cdr3_nt: TGTGCTAGTGGATCGGGGCGTTCCGTCCAGCCCCAGCATTTT
cdr3_aa: CASGSGRSVQPQHF

clone_size: NA
j_call: TRBJ2-2
d_call: NA
v_call: TRBV7-8
cdr3_nt: TGTGCCAGCAGCTTAGTTGCCCGTAACACCGGGGAGCTGTTTTTT
cdr3_aa: CASSLVARNTGELFF

clone_size: NA
j_call: TRBJ2-5
d_call: TRBD2
v_call: TRBV6-1
cdr3_nt: TGTGCCGCAGTCCGGGGGGGGCAAGAGACCCAGTACTTC
cdr3_aa: CAAVRGGQETQYF

clone_size: NA
j_call: TRBJ2-1
d_call: NA
v_call: TRBV7-2
cdr3_nt: TGTGCCAGCAGCTTAGACCCTAACTCCTACAATGAGCAGTTCTTC
cdr3_aa: CASSLDPNSYNEQFF

clone_size: NA
j_call: TRBJ1-1
d_call: NA
v_call: TRBV11-1
cdr3_nt: TGTGCCAGCAGCGCTGACCGGGAGAACACTGAAGCTTTCTTT
cdr3_aa: CASSADRENTEAFF

clone_size: NA
j_call: TRBJ1-1
d_call: NA
v_call: TRBV3-1
cdr3_nt: TGTGCCAGCAGCCTCCTGGACACGCCCGGTGAAGCTTTCTTT
cdr3_aa: CASSLLDTPGEAFF

clone_size: NA
j_call: TRBJ2-5
d_call: NA
v_call: TRBV27
cdr3_nt: TGTGCCAGCAGTTTATGGGGGAATGCCCAAGAGACCCAGTACTTC
cdr3_aa: CASSLWGNAQETQYF

clone_size: NA
j_call: TRBJ1-2
d_call: TRBD1
v_call: TRBV12-3/TRBV12-4
cdr3_nt: TGTGCCAGCAGTTCACTGCCGGGACAGGGGTTCTATGGCTACACCTTC
cdr3_aa: CASSSLPGQGFYGYTF

clone_size: many
j_call: TRBJ1-5
d_call: NA
v_call: TRBV20-1
cdr3_nt: TGCAGTGCTAGCTGGGGGGGTCGCAATCAGCCCCAGCATTTT
cdr3_aa: CSASWGGRNQPQHF

clone_size: few
j_call: TRBJ2-3
d_call: TRBD2
v_call: TRBV11-2
cdr3_nt: TGTGCCAGCAAGTTCGGACGGGGGGGCGTGACAGATACGCAGTATTTT
cdr3_aa: CASKFGRGGVTDTQYF

clone_size: NA
j_call: TRBJ1-2
d_call: NA
v_call: TRBV25-1
cdr3_nt: TGTGCCAGCAGTGGGGGGATCTATGGCTACACCTTC
cdr3_aa: CASSGGIYGYTF

clone_size: NA
j_call: TRBJ2-3
d_call: TRBD2
v_call: TRBV20-1
cdr3_nt: TGCAGTGCTAGAAAGAAGCTAGCGGCTAGCACAGATACGCAGTATTTT
cdr3_aa: CSARKKLAASTDTQYF

clone_size: NA
j_call: TRBJ2-2
d_call: TRBD2
v_call: TRBV20-1
cdr3_nt: TGCAGTGCTAGAGTACCTAGCGGGGGAGGCGGGGAGCTGTTTTTT
cdr3_aa: CSARVPSGGGGELFF

clone_size: few
j_call: TRBJ1-1
d_call: NA
v_call: TRBV20-1
cdr3_nt: TGCAGTGTACAGGGCCCACGGCCTGAAGCTTTCTTT
cdr3_aa: CSVQGPRPEAFF

clone_size: NA
j_call: TRBJ2-3
d_call: NA
v_call: TRBV5-1
cdr3_nt: TGCGCCAGCAGCAAAGGAGGAGCAGGGAGGTTGGGCACAGATACGCAGTATTTT
cdr3_aa: CASSKGGAGRLGTDTQYF

clone_size: NA
j_call: TRBJ1-5
d_call: NA
v_call: TRBV6-2/TRBV6-3
cdr3_nt: TGTGCCAGCAGTTACGAGAGGAGCCAGCCCCAGCATTTT
cdr3_aa: CASSYERSQPQHF

clone_size: NA
j_call: TRBJ2-3
d_call: TRBD2
v_call: TRBV28
cdr3_nt: TGTGCCAGCTGGAGCGGGGGGGATTCAGATACGCAGTATTTT
cdr3_aa: CASWSGGDSDTQYF

clone_size: many
j_call: TRBJ2-1
d_call: NA
v_call: TRBV20-1
cdr3_nt: TGCAGAGTCGGCCGGGCTGAGCAGTTCTTC
cdr3_aa: CRVGRAEQFF

clone_size: many
j_call: TRBJ2-3
d_call: NA
v_call: TRBV7-2
cdr3_nt: TGTGCCAGCAGCTTTCAAACAGGGCCTAGCACAGATACGCAGTATTTT
cdr3_aa: CASSFQTGPSTDTQYF

clone_size: many
j_call: TRBJ2-2
d_call: NA
v_call: TRBV12-3/TRBV12-4
cdr3_nt: TGTGCCAGCAGCCTTCTTCGAGCGAACACCGGGGAGCTGTTTTTT
cdr3_aa: CASSLLRANTGELFF

clone_size: many
j_call: TRBJ2-1
d_call: NA
v_call: TRBV6-4
cdr3_nt: TGTGCCAGCAGTGACGGACGTCGAGACAATGAGCAGTTCTTC
cdr3_aa: CASSDGRRDNEQFF

clone_size: few
j_call: TRBJ2-1
d_call: TRBD1
v_call: TRBV12-3/TRBV12-4
cdr3_nt: TGTGCCAGCAGTTTGGCATTACAGGGGAGTGATGAGCAGTTCTTC
cdr3_aa: CASSLALQGSDEQFF

clone_size: few
j_call: TRBJ2-1
d_call: NA
v_call: TRBV30
cdr3_nt: TGTGCCTGGACGACAACATACAATGAGCAGTTCTTC
cdr3_aa: CAWTTTYNEQFF

clone_size: many
j_call: TRBJ1-6
d_call: NA
v_call: TRBV20-1
cdr3_nt: TGCAGTGCTAGAAGTCCCCTACAGGGTTCACCCCTCCACTTT
cdr3_aa: CSARSPLQGSPLHF

clone_size: many
j_call: TRBJ1-6
d_call: NA
v_call: TRBV4-3
cdr3_nt: TGCGCCAGCAGCCAAGAGGACACTTCAGATTCACCCCTCCACTTT
cdr3_aa: CASSQEDTSDSPLHF

clone_size: NA
j_call: TRBJ1-1
d_call: NA
v_call: TRBV5-1
cdr3_nt: TGCGCCAGCAGCCCCGCAGGGGTAAACACTGAAGCTTTCTTT
cdr3_aa: CASSPAGVNTEAFF

clone_size: NA
j_call: TRBJ1-5
d_call: NA
v_call: TRBV7-9
cdr3_nt: TGTGCCAGCAGCCAAGGATCTTATCAGCCCCAGCATTTT
cdr3_aa: CASSQGSYQPQHF

clone_size: many
j_call: TRBJ2-3
d_call: NA
v_call: TRBV4-3
cdr3_nt: TGCGCCAGCAGCCAAGATATGGATACGCAGTATTTT
cdr3_aa: CASSQDMDTQYF

clone_size: many
j_call: TRBJ2-1
d_call: TRBD1
v_call: TRBV15
cdr3_nt: TGTGCCACCAGCAGAGGCCGACAGGGTGGATACAATGAGCAGTTCTTC
cdr3_aa: CATSRGRQGGYNEQFF

clone_size: many
j_call: TRBJ1-5
d_call: TRBD1
v_call: TRBV20-1
cdr3_nt: TGCAGTGCTAGAGGACAGGGTGGGGTCCTCAATCAGCCCCAGCATTTT
cdr3_aa: CSARGQGGVLNQPQHF

clone_size: NA
j_call: TRBJ2-2
d_call: NA
v_call: TRBV5-1
cdr3_nt: TGCGCCAGCAGCTGGGGGGACGGGAACACCGGGGAGCTGTTTTTT
cdr3_aa: CASSWGDGNTGELFF

clone_size: many
j_call: TRBJ2-3
d_call: NA
v_call: TRBV20-1
cdr3_nt: TGCAGTGCCTTACTCGCGACTAGATGGTTAGCAGATACGCAGTATTTT
cdr3_aa: CSALLATRWLADTQYF